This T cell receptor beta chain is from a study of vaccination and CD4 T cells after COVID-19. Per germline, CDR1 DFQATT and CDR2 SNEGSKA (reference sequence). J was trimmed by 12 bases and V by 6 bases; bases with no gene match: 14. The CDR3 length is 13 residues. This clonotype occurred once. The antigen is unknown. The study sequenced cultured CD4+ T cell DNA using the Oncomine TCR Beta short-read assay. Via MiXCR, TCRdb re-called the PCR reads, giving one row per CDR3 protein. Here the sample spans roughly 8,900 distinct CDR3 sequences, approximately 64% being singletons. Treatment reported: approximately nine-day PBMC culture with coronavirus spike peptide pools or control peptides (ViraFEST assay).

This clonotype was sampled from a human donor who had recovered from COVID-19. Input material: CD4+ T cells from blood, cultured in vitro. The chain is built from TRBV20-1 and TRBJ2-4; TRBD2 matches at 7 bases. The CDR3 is CSAAGTKSQSQYF. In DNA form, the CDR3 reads TGCAGTGCCGCCGGGACTAAGTCCCAATCTCAGTACTTC.